This entry lists 29 T cell receptor beta chains sequenced from one sample in a study of beta chain features in type 1 diabetes. Expressed TCRB transcripts were sequenced because the isolated RNA had all been reverse transcribed beforehand. Produced via immunoSEQ multiplex PCR; TCRdb's table is partial and in-frame only. The table shows 300,000 to 450,000 clones, with 15% to 20% occurring only once. Material: naive CD4+ T cells from blood. The receptors stem from a woman under 30 in good health.

This clone has a handful of counts. The rearrangement uses TRBV25-1 and TRBJ2-1; 7 bases are shared with TRBD1. In germline, CDR1 is MGHDK, CDR2 SYGVNS. Trimming at V came to 4 bases and at J to 2 bases, leaving 5 bases not matched to a gene. This CDR3 has 15 amino acids. CDR3 residues: CASSAPGGAYNEQFF. The CDR3 DNA sequence: TGTGCCAGCAGTGCGCCAGGGGGTGCCTACAATGAGCAGTTCTTC.

This clone was seen a few times. The chain is built from TRBV7-9 and TRBJ1-1, with D perhaps matching TRBD1 (5 bases). Trimming removed 3 bases from V and 3 bases from J, with 14 bases in between. The V gene's germline CDR1 is SEHNR and CDR2 FQNEAQ (reference sequence). The CDR3 totals 15 residues. In DNA form, the CDR3 reads TGTGCCAGCAGCTTGGGGGGATCCGTGGACACTGAAGCTTTCTTT. This gives the protein CASSLGGSVDTEAFF.

V gene TRBV4-3 combines with J gene TRBJ1-2; TRBD1 agrees at 8 bases. V shed 1 base, J shed 6 bases, and the junction held 10 bases outside the gene matches. Germline CDR1 is LGHNA and CDR2 is YSLEER. This CDR3 has 16 residues. The CDR3 DNA reads as TGCGCCAGCAGCCAAGGGCTGGACAGGGCTTTTGATGGCTACACCTTC. This codes for CASSQGLDRAFDGYTF.

The J gene is TRBJ2-5, the V gene TRBV7-2; TRBD2 matches at 10 bases. With 4 bases clipped from V and 1 base from J, the junction kept 12 bases outside the gene matches. The CDR3 extends over 18 amino acids. Per the germline V gene, CDR1 is SGHTA and CDR2 is FQGNSA. The CDR3 protein is CASSSSQGSGGLQETQYF. CDR3 DNA sequence: TGTGCCAGCAGCTCTAGCCAGGGTAGCGGGGGGCTCCAAGAGACCCAGTACTTC.

This clone came up a few times. The chain combines TRBV29-1 with TRBJ2-1; TRBD2 agrees at 12 bases. Germline lookup yields CDR1 SQVTM and CDR2 ANQGSEA. V shed 4 bases, J shed 3 bases, and the junction held 7 bases outside the gene matches. The CDR3 runs to 16 residues. The CDR3 region is CSVVRGLAGFYNEQFF. The CDR3 coding sequence is TGCAGCGTTGTCCGCGGACTAGCGGGATTCTACAATGAGCAGTTCTTC.

The chain joins TRBV5-6 to TRBJ1-2; TRBD1 agrees at 10 bases. Germline trimming cut 3 bases from V and 8 bases from J; bases unmatched to any gene: 7. The CDR3 consists of 14 residues. CDR1 and CDR2 from the germline V gene are SGHDT and YYEEEE. The CDR3 nucleotides read TGTGCCAGCAGCTCGGTGACAGGGGGCGGCGGCTACACCTTC. This sequence encodes CASSSVTGGGGYTF.

The genes are TRBV9 and TRBJ2-5, with a tentative D call TRBD2 (7 bases). V lost 4 bases to trimming and J lost 7 bases, with 17 bases between them. This CDR3 has 14 residues. Germline CDR1 reads SGDLS; CDR2 reads YYNGEE. CDR3 in amino acids: CASSTLGGPGTQYF. CDR3 in DNA: TGTGCCAGCAGCACCCTGGGGGGGCCGGGGACCCAGTACTTC.

A few counts support this clone. The rearrangement joins TRBV4-1 to TRBJ1-2, with D maybe TRBD1 (6 bases). The V end was cut by 6 bases, the J end by 4 bases, with 15 bases between. This CDR3 is 14 amino acids long. In germline, CDR1 is MGHRA, CDR2 YSYEKL. In nucleotides, the CDR3 is TGCGCCAGCAGACCTGTTGGGGGCCCCTATGGCTACACCTTC. It translates to CASRPVGGPYGYTF.

This clone was counted between two and nine times. The rearrangement joins TRBV7-2 to TRBJ1-2, with TRBD1 matching 7 bases. The V and J ends lost 0 bases and 0 bases, in that order; junction bases with no gene match: 1. From germline, CDR1 is SGHTA and CDR2 FQGNSA. This CDR3 has 15 amino acids. The CDR3 loop is CASSLAGGSNYGYTF. CDR3 DNA sequence: TGTGCCAGCAGCTTAGCAGGGGGCTCTAACTATGGCTACACCTTC.

In this sample, this clone turned up a few times. The chain has TRBV10-3 and TRBJ2-5, with TRBD2 identical over 11 bases. CDR3 length: 17 amino acids. After removal of 3 bases from V and 7 bases from J, the junction contained 13 bases not matched to a gene. Germline values: CDR1 ENHRY, CDR2 SYGVKD. CDR3 region: CAISESEGLAEKRTQYF. The CDR3 DNA sequence: TGTGCCATCAGTGAAAGTGAGGGACTAGCGGAAAAGAGGACCCAGTACTTC.

This clone was observed a handful of times. This rearrangement joins TRBV7-3 to TRBJ2-7; D may be TRBD2 (6 bases). The germline V gene encodes CDR1 SGHTA and CDR2 FQGTGA. V was trimmed by 7 bases and J by 4 bases, leaving 20 bases between them. The CDR3 totals 15 residues. The CDR3 loop is CASKIRDSIFYEQYF. The CDR3 DNA reads as TGTGCCAGCAAGATTAGGGACTCGATCTTTTACGAGCAGTACTTC.

V is TRBV29-1 and J is TRBJ2-7; 10 bases align to TRBD2. CDR3 length: 15 residues. Looked up from germline, CDR1 is SQVTM and CDR2 is ANQGSEA. V shed 0 bases and J 2 bases; nucleotides not matched to a gene: 4. CDR3 loop: CSVEENTSGAYEQYF. In nucleotides, the CDR3 is TGCAGCGTTGAAGAGAACACTAGCGGGGCCTACGAGCAGTACTTC.

The V gene is TRBV5-1, the J gene TRBJ2-2; D not certain. Trimming shortened V by 2 bases and J by 7 bases, and 9 bases separated the two germline ends. This CDR3 spans 13 amino acids. CDR1 is SGHRS, CDR2 YFSETQ, per germline. In DNA form, the CDR3 reads TGCGCCAGCAGCTTTGCCGAGAGCGGGGAGCTGTTTTTT. Protein sequence: CASSFAESGELFF.

The J gene is TRBJ1-5, the V gene TRBV28; the D gene is possibly TRBD1 (5 bases). V was cut by 2 bases and J by 10 bases, with 12 bases left in between. The length of the CDR3 is 13 residues. The V gene's germline CDR1 is MDHEN and CDR2 SYDVKM. The CDR3 is CASSLGRQFPQHF. For the CDR3, the DNA is TGTGCCAGCAGTTTAGGTCGACAGTTTCCCCAGCATTTT.

Concerning this clone: The junction shows a germline mismatch at one end, possibly a read error. This chain uses TRBV7-8 with TRBJ2-7; 11 nucleotides match TRBD1. Germline CDR1 is SGHVS and CDR2 is FQNEAQ. The CDR3 loop spans 15 amino acids. DNA for the CDR3: TGTGCCAGCAGTTTAGGGGACAGGGGGTCCTACGAGCAGTACTTC. As protein: CASSLGDRGSYEQYF.

The chain joins TRBV4-1 to TRBJ1-1, with D hard to call. The ends were cut back, 0 bases at V and 11 bases at J, with 22 bases in the middle. Germline V CDR1 and CDR2: MGHRA, YSYEKL. CDR3 length equals 16 residues. The CDR3 spells CASSQDSSLDPSRAFF. DNA for the CDR3: TGCGCCAGCAGCCAAGATTCGAGCCTAGACCCCAGTCGGGCTTTCTTT.

The chain employs TRBV7-2 and TRBJ2-7; 7 positions agree with TRBD1. V was pared by 5 bases and J by 2 bases, with 6 bases of the junction left unmatched. The germline CDR1 and CDR2 sequences are SGHTA and FQGNSA. The CDR3 is 14 amino acids. The CDR3 spells CASSPRQGAYEQYF. The CDR3 DNA is TGTGCCAGCAGCCCCCGACAGGGCGCCTACGAGCAGTACTTC. Full variable domain (missing parts from reference TRBV7-2 and TRBJ2-7): GAGVSQSPSNKVTEKGKDVELRCDPISGHTALYWYRQSLGQGLEFLIYFQGNSAPDKSGLPSDRFSAERTGGSVSTLTIQRTQQEDSAVYLCASSPRQGAYEQYFGPGTRLTVT.

In its sample, this clone was seen a few times. The chain recombines TRBV29-1 with TRBJ1-5; 7 bases line up with TRBD1. Germline CDR1 is SQVTM and CDR2 is ANQGSEA. J gave up 2 bases and V 4 bases, and 14 bases lay outside the gene matches. The CDR3 is made up of 17 amino acids. CDR3 sequence: CSVGGLTGRLGNQPQHF. In nucleotides, the CDR3 is TGCAGCGTTGGGGGACTGACAGGGAGGCTGGGCAATCAGCCCCAGCATTTT. The variable domain in full, with the rest retrieved from reference TRBV29-1 and TRBJ1-5, is SAVISQKPSRDICQRGTSLTIQCQVDSQVTMMFWYRQQPGQSLTLIATANQGSEATYESGFVIDKFPISRPNLTFSTLTVSNMSPEDSSIYLCSVGGLTGRLGNQPQHFGDGTRLSIL.

This clone has just a few counts. The genes are TRBV4-1 and TRBJ2-4; D may be TRBD1 (5 bases). The germline CDR1 and CDR2 sequences are MGHRA and YSYEKL. The CDR3 consists of 17 residues. Trimming shortened V by 2 bases and J by 0 bases, and 14 bases separated the two germline ends. The CDR3 protein is CASSQPRQPLAKNIQYF. The CDR3 region has the DNA TGCGCCAGCAGCCAACCCCGACAGCCTCTAGCCAAAAACATTCAGTACTTC.

A single count supports this clone. V is TRBV7-2 and J is TRBJ1-2; TRBD1 matches 7 bases. The CDR3 covers 15 residues. V trimming: 3 bases; J trimming: 7 bases; junction bases outside the gene matches: 11. Germline-derived CDR1 and CDR2 are SGHTA and FQGNSA. In DNA form, the CDR3 reads TGTGCCAGCAGCTTGACAGGGCGAGGGCTTTCTGGCTACACCTTC. Amino acid sequence: CASSLTGRGLSGYTF.

Only a few counts were recorded for this clone. In the same sample, other DNA sequences code for this CDR3. This rearrangement joins TRBV5-1 to TRBJ2-5; 14 bases fit TRBD2. V dropped 3 bases and J dropped 4; count of bases not matched to a gene: 2. CDR3 length equals 15 residues. The germline CDR1 and CDR2 sequences are SGHRS and YFSETQ. The DNA of the CDR3 is TGCGCCAGCAGCTCGGGACTAGCGGGAGTAGAGACCCAGTACTTC. Its protein is CASSSGLAGVETQYF.

This clone was seen only a few times. J is TRBJ2-7 and V is TRBV7-2; tentatively, D is TRBD1 (6 bases). Germline CDR1 and CDR2: SGHTA and FQGNSA. Trimming stripped 4 bases from V and 2 bases from J, with 15 bases between. The CDR3 spans 15 residues. The CDR3 DNA is TGTGCCAGCAGCTCCGTCGGACAGATTACCTACGAGCAGTACTTC. It encodes CASSSVGQITYEQYF.

V is TRBV29-1 and J is TRBJ2-7, with 11 bases fitting TRBD2. The CDR3 totals 16 residues. V shed 6 bases, J shed 5 bases, and the junction held 15 bases outside the gene matches. In germline, CDR1 is SQVTM, CDR2 ANQGSEA. The CDR3 nucleotides are TGCAGCGTCTCAGGGTTGGGGACTAGCGGAACTGACGAGCAGTACTTC. This gives the protein CSVSGLGTSGTDEQYF.

The V call is TRBV4-1, the J call TRBJ2-7; 11 bases match TRBD2. CDR1 and CDR2 (germline): MGHRA, YSYEKL. After removal of 5 bases from V and 4 bases from J, the junction contained 10 bases not matched to a gene. CDR3 size: 16 residues. The CDR3 DNA follows: TGCGCCAGCAGCGAGCCAATAGCGGGAGGGCGTTACGAGCAGTACTTC. Protein: CASSEPIAGGRYEQYF.

This clone has only a few counts. V usage is TRBV7-2 and J usage is TRBJ1-1; 7 nucleotides align to TRBD1. V was pared by 2 bases and J by 6 bases, with 12 bases of the junction left unmatched. Germline CDR1 is SGHTA and CDR2 is FQGNSA. This CDR3 is built from 16 residues. This chain's CDR3 is CASSLFDRVVVAEAFF. The CDR3 region has the DNA TGTGCCAGCAGCTTATTTGACAGGGTCGTAGTCGCTGAAGCTTTCTTT.

In this sample, this clone turned up a few times. The genes are TRBV30 and TRBJ1-5, with D perhaps matching TRBD1 (6 bases). Deletions cut 4 bases from V and 2 bases from J, with 6 bases between. The CDR3 extends over 12 amino acids. Germline CDR1 GTSNPN, CDR2 SVGIG (reference sequence). The CDR3 here is CAWNRGNQPQHF. The CDR3 coding sequence is TGTGCCTGGAACAGGGGCAATCAGCCCCAGCATTTT. Combining the CDR3 with reference TRBV30 and TRBJ1-5 gives the whole variable domain SQTIHQWPATLVQPVGSPLSLECTVEGTSNPNLYWYRQAAGRGLQLLFYSVGIGQISSEVPQNLSASRPQDRQFILSSKKLLLSDSGFYLCAWNRGNQPQHFGDGTRLSIL.

This rearrangement joins TRBV7-9 to TRBJ2-5; 15 nucleotides agree with TRBD2. Trimming took 4 bases from V and 2 from J; bases not matched to a gene: 2. This CDR3 contains 16 residues. Per germline, CDR1 SEHNR and CDR2 FQNEAQ (reference sequence). CDR3 residues: CASSSGLAGGQETQYF. The CDR3 DNA reads TGTGCCAGCAGCTCGGGACTAGCGGGGGGACAAGAGACCCAGTACTTC.

This clone was counted a few times. The chain combines TRBV7-2 with TRBJ2-7; D not certain. The germline V gene has CDR1 SGHTA and CDR2 FQGNSA. CDR3 size: 14 residues. Trimming cost V 0 bases and J 2 bases, with 8 bases left between them. The DNA for the CDR3 is TGTGCCAGCAGCTTAGCAGCAGGAACCTACGAGCAGTACTTC. Translation: CASSLAAGTYEQYF.

The gene calls are TRBV5-4 and TRBJ1-1; D gene uncertain. This CDR3 has 14 residues. CDR1 is SGHNT and CDR2 is YYREEE in the germline V gene (reference sequence). Trimming removed 0 bases at V and 3 bases at J, with 9 bases between. The CDR3 spells CASSLGTVDTEAFF. CDR3 sequence (DNA): TGTGCCAGCAGCTTGGGTACGGTCGACACTGAAGCTTTCTTT.